This entry lists 27 T cell receptor beta chains sequenced from one sample in a study of shared clonotypes between healthy human individuals. Clones were read by immunoSEQ multiplex PCR, and TCRdb kept only the in-frame ones, dropping some. The profile shows 2.3 million or so clones, 85% to 95% of them singletons. Sequenced sample: naive CD4+ T cells from PBMCs. Noted subset: CD45RA+ positively selected. These receptors were collected from a young man in good health. Some clones in this sample may be carry-over from other donors' samples.

The genes are TRBV11-2 and TRBJ2-7; D tentatively reads TRBD1 or TRBD2 (5 bases each). Germline CDR1 is SGHAT and CDR2 is FQNNGV. There are 15 residues in the CDR3. The ends were cut back, 8 bases at V and 4 bases at J, with 21 bases in the middle. The CDR3 bases are TGTGCCAGCGGAAGGGGACGCCTCAACCTTTACGAGCAGTACTTC. It is translated as CASGRGRLNLYEQYF. Supplemented by reference TRBV11-2 and TRBJ2-7, the full variable domain reads EAGVAQSPRYKIIEKRQSVAFWCNPISGHATLYWYQQILGQGPKLLIQFQNNGVVDDSQLPKDRFSAERLKGVDSTLKIQPAKLEDSAVYLCASGRGRLNLYEQYFGPGTRLTVT.

Details on this clone: The sample contains more than one DNA sequence encoding this CDR3. CDR3 sequence reads: CASSLTRDSYEQYF. Here the CDR3 DNA reads TGTGCCAGCAGCTTAACGCGGGACAGCTACGAGCAGTACTTC. V and J are TRBV7-3 and TRBJ2-7, with D maybe TRBD1 (7 bases). Germline V gene data show CDR1 as SGHTA and CDR2 as FQGTGA. This CDR3 region has 14 residues. V lost 0 bases to trimming and J lost 3 bases, with 9 bases between them.

The chain combines TRBV19 with TRBJ1-2; D remains unclear. The V gene's germline CDR1 is LNHDA and CDR2 SQIVND (reference sequence). The CDR3 runs to 15 residues. The V gene lost 4 bases and the J gene lost 2 bases, with 14 bases spanning the gap. CDR3 nucleotides: TGTGCCAGTAGTACCCAAGGGTTAAGAAACTATGGCTACACCTTC. It translates to CASSTQGLRNYGYTF.

This sequence joins TRBV5-6 and TRBJ2-1; the D is unclear. The CDR3 is 14 residues long. Germline V lookup: CDR1 SGHDT, CDR2 YYEEEE. With 0 bases removed from V and 4 bases from J, the gap between germline ends came to 8 bases. CDR3 nucleotides: TGTGCCAGCAGCTTGGCCGGAGATTACAATGAGCAGTTCTTC. Its translation: CASSLAGDYNEQFF.

The rearrangement links TRBV7-3 to TRBJ2-7, with 12 positions matching TRBD2. CDR1 is SGHTA, CDR2 FQGTGA, per germline. This CDR3 is built from 15 residues. V gave up 3 bases and J gave up 7 bases; unmatched junction bases: 7. The CDR3 spells CASSLRLAGAGEQYF. For the CDR3, the DNA is TGTGCCAGCAGCTTGAGACTAGCGGGAGCTGGGGAGCAGTACTTC.

The V and J genes are TRBV18 and TRBJ2-7; 12 bases match TRBD2. V lost 2 bases, J lost 4 bases, and 6 bases stayed unmatched. This CDR3 comprises 16 residues. The V gene's germline CDR1 is KGHSH and CDR2 LQKENI. This CDR3 is CASSPSRTSGMYEQYF. The CDR3 bases are TGTGCCAGCTCACCATCCAGGACTAGCGGGATGTACGAGCAGTACTTC.

This chain connects TRBV6-6 to TRBJ1-5; D is uncertain. The CDR3 runs 14 residues. Trimming left V 2 bases short and J 5 bases short, with 10 bases between. Germline V CDR1 and CDR2: MNHNY, SVGAGI (reference sequence). The CDR3 region is CASSYRSGDQPQHF. As DNA, the CDR3 is TGTGCCAGCAGTTACCGATCCGGCGATCAGCCCCAGCATTTT.

Notes on this clone: Other DNA sequences from this sample encode an identical CDR3 as well. V is TRBV7-3 and J is TRBJ2-2; 7 bases are shared with TRBD1. CDR3 length: 15 amino acids. Trimming cost V 5 bases and J 2 bases; bases outside gene matches: 5. Germline V gene sequence: CDR1 SGHTA, CDR2 FQGTGA. CDR3: CASSPDRDNTGELFF. CDR3 DNA: TGTGCCAGCAGCCCTGACAGGGACAACACCGGGGAGCTGTTTTTT.

The rearrangement links TRBV7-9 to TRBJ2-3, with D hard to call. V lost 7 bases to trimming and J lost 4 bases, with 9 bases between them. The CDR3 totals 12 residues. Germline lookup yields CDR1 SEHNR and CDR2 FQNEAQ (reference sequence). DNA of the CDR3: TGTGCCAGCATGGCGGAGTCAGATACGCAGTATTTT. This gives the protein CASMAESDTQYF.

The chain uses TRBV15 and TRBJ1-1; no reliable D call. Per germline, CDR1 LNHNV and CDR2 YYDKDF (reference sequence). The CDR3 runs to 11 residues. V was shortened by 6 bases and J by 0 bases, with 2 bases between the two germline ends. In DNA, the CDR3 is TGTGCCACCAGGATGAACACTGAAGCTTTCTTT. It encodes CATRMNTEAFF. Looking up the rest from reference TRBV15 and TRBJ1-1 gives the full variable domain: DAMVIQNPRYQVTQFGKPVTLSCSQTLNHNVMYWYQQKSSQAPKLLFHYYDKDFNNEADTPDNFQSRRPNTSFCFLDIRSPGLGDTAMYLCATRMNTEAFFGQGTRLTVV.

The V and J genes are TRBV6-6 and TRBJ1-2, with 7 bases lining up with TRBD1. CDR3 length: 12 residues. Looked up from germline, CDR1 is MNHNY and CDR2 is SVGAGI (reference sequence). V lost 7 bases and J lost 5; bases outside the gene matches: 4. CDR3 bases: TGTGCCAGCACCAAGGGGGCGTATGGCTACACCTTC. It translates to CASTKGAYGYTF.

The V and J genes are TRBV5-1 and TRBJ2-7; 9 bases match TRBD2. V lost 1 base and J lost 1; bases outside the gene matches: 9. CDR1 SGHRS and CDR2 YFSETQ come from the germline V gene. The CDR3 has 17 amino acids. CDR3 sequence: CASSLFPSGEKSYEQYF. Here the CDR3 DNA reads TGCGCCAGCAGCTTGTTTCCTAGCGGGGAGAAATCCTACGAGCAGTACTTC.

V is TRBV7-3 and J is TRBJ2-5; the D is unclear. The CDR3 extends over 15 amino acids. V was pared by 5 bases and J by 7 bases, with 20 bases between. Germline V gene lookup returns CDR1 SGHTA and CDR2 FQGTGA. CDR3 DNA sequence: TGTGCCAGCAGCCCAACCAGGCTAGGAGAGAGGACCCAGTACTTC. Encoded protein: CASSPTRLGERTQYF.

This sequence joins TRBV28 and TRBJ1-4; perhaps TRBD1 as D (6 bases). The CDR3 is 14 residues long. V was pared by 3 bases and J by 10 bases, with 15 bases between. Per the germline V gene, CDR1 is MDHEN and CDR2 is SYDVKM. CDR3 residues: CASSFGRGNAKLFF. In DNA form, the CDR3 reads TGTGCCAGCAGTTTCGGCAGGGGCAACGCAAAACTGTTTTTT.

This chain uses TRBV7-2 with TRBJ1-1; D perhaps matches TRBD1 (5 bases). The V end was cut by 2 bases, the J end by 1 base, with 8 bases between. There are 14 residues in the CDR3. The germline V gene has CDR1 SGHTA and CDR2 FQGNSA. CDR3 in DNA: TGTGCCAGCAGCTTATCCGGGGCGAACACTGAAGCTTTCTTT. Protein product: CASSLSGANTEAFF.

This clone was recorded only once. V gene TRBV7-2 combines with J gene TRBJ1-1; D unresolved. The V end lost 4 bases, the J end lost 0 bases, and 15 bases lay between the germline ends. The CDR3 length is 16 residues. Germline V gene sequence: CDR1 SGHTA, CDR2 FQGNSA. CDR3 nucleotides: TGTGCCAGCAGCTCTCAAACCGGGCCGCTGAACACTGAAGCTTTCTTT. It is translated as CASSSQTGPLNTEAFF.

This clone has a single count. The chain recombines TRBV11-2 with TRBJ2-5; the D gene is possibly TRBD2 (6 bases). There are 14 residues in the CDR3. Deletions cut 1 base from V and 7 bases from J, with 13 bases between. CDR1 is SGHAT and CDR2 is FQNNGV in the germline V gene. CDR3: CASSLGSQGGTQYF. The CDR3 DNA sequence: TGTGCCAGCAGCTTAGGGTCTCAGGGAGGGACCCAGTACTTC.

This chain's CDR3 is CASSYSAGGGDTIYF. For the CDR3, the DNA is TGTGCCAGCAGTTACTCAGCAGGTGGCGGGGACACCATATATTTT. The chain links TRBV6-5 to TRBJ1-3; D ambiguous. Germline V gives CDR1 MNHEY, CDR2 SVGAGI. The CDR3 runs 15 residues. V was clipped by 0 bases and J by 8 bases, with 14 bases between them.

This chain joins TRBV7-9 and TRBJ2-7; D is unresolved. This CDR3 contains 14 residues. V lost 1 base and J 3 bases, leaving 10 bases between the germline ends. Germline CDR1 SEHNR, CDR2 FQNEAQ (reference sequence). As DNA, the CDR3 is TGTGCCAGCAGCTTAGGATACAGAGTCTACGAGCAGTACTTC. Encoded protein: CASSLGYRVYEQYF. Supplemented by reference TRBV7-9 and TRBJ2-7, the full variable domain reads DTGVSQNPRHKITKRGQNVTFRCDPISEHNRLYWYRQTLGQGPEFLTYFQNEAQLEKSRLLSDRFSAERPKGSFSTLEIQRTEQGDSAMYLCASSLGYRVYEQYFGPGTRLTVT.

This chain connects TRBV28 to TRBJ2-1, with D unresolved. CDR3 length equals 16 residues. V was cut by 4 bases and J by 0 bases, with 13 bases left in between. Per the germline V gene, CDR1 is MDHEN and CDR2 is SYDVKM. The CDR3 is CASSSPHRVSYNEQFF. The CDR3 region has the DNA TGTGCCAGCAGTTCCCCACACCGGGTCTCCTACAATGAGCAGTTCTTC.

This clone is a singleton in its sample. The same CDR3 also results from other DNA sequences found in this sample. The chain joins TRBV7-2 to TRBJ2-5, with 12 bases matching TRBD2. Trimming removed 3 bases from V and 4 bases from J; junction bases left unmatched: 0. This CDR3 spans 14 amino acids. The germline CDR1 and CDR2 sequences are SGHTA and FQGNSA. The CDR3 nucleotides read TGTGCCAGCAGCTTGGGACTAGCGGGAGAGACCCAGTACTTC. Translation gives CASSLGLAGETQYF.

This clone was seen only once. The rearrangement joins TRBV5-1 to TRBJ1-5; 8 nucleotides align to TRBD1. CDR3 length equals 15 residues. Germline lookup yields CDR1 SGHRS and CDR2 YFSETQ. Trimming at V came to 7 bases and at J to 7 bases, leaving 13 bases not matched to a gene. CDR3 nucleotides: TGCGCCAGCGCCGTCGACAGGGGCGATGGGCAGCCCCAGCATTTT. Amino acid sequence: CASAVDRGDGQPQHF.

The V gene is TRBV29-1, the J gene TRBJ1-1; D unclear. The germline V gene has CDR1 SQVTM and CDR2 ANQGSEA. V lost 2 bases and J lost 5, with 12 bases in between. The CDR3 spans 13 residues. DNA of the CDR3: TGCAGCGTTGAACTAGGTACTGGAACTGAAGCTTTCTTT. Protein: CSVELGTGTEAFF.

The rearrangement links TRBV7-8 to TRBJ2-7; 10 nucleotides agree with TRBD2. Trimming cost V 4 bases and J 1 base; bases outside gene matches: 16. Germline-derived CDR1 and CDR2 are SGHVS and FQNEAQ. The CDR3 is 19 residues long. The CDR3 protein is CASSSSGLAGVGPSYEQYF. In DNA form, the CDR3 reads TGTGCCAGCAGCTCGTCCGGCCTAGCGGGAGTAGGGCCTTCCTACGAGCAGTACTTC.

The chain links TRBV5-1 to TRBJ1-3; the D is unclear. The germline gives CDR1 SGHRS, CDR2 YFSETQ. Trimming removed 7 bases at V and 0 bases at J, with 11 bases between. The CDR3 is made up of 14 amino acids. For the CDR3, the DNA is TGCGCCAGCGGTCACGGGAGCTCTGGAAACACCATATATTTT. It is translated as CASGHGSSGNTIYF. Full variable domain (rest looked up from reference TRBV5-1 and TRBJ1-3): KAGVTQTPRYLIKTRGQQVTLSCSPISGHRSVSWYQQTPGQGLQFLFEYFSETQRNKGNFPGRFSGRQFSNSRSEMNVSTLELGDSALYLCASGHGSSGNTIYFGEGSWLTVV.

This clone was recorded once. This sequence joins TRBV19 and TRBJ2-7; TRBD2 might be the D (6 bases). Trimming cost V 4 bases and J 0 bases, with 13 bases left between them. CDR1 is LNHDA, CDR2 SQIVND, per germline (reference sequence). This CDR3 contains 15 residues. CDR3: CASSNGGFASYEQYF. The CDR3 DNA reads as TGTGCCAGTAGTAATGGAGGGTTTGCCTCCTACGAGCAGTACTTC.

This sequence joins TRBV28 and TRBJ1-3, with D uncertain. The ends were cut back, 3 bases at V and 4 bases at J, with 16 bases in the middle. The germline V gene has CDR1 MDHEN and CDR2 SYDVKM. This CDR3 has 16 amino acids. The CDR3 spells CASSFPPSAGGNTIYF. CDR3 sequence (DNA): TGTGCCAGCAGTTTCCCCCCCTCAGCCGGGGGAAACACCATATATTTT.